This T cell receptor beta chain was found in a study of spatial heterogeneity in lung cancer. Whole-study context: Detection consistently yielded more beta chains than alpha chains.

CDR1 ENHRY and CDR2 SYGVKD come from the germline V gene. The CDR3 covers 17 residues. The V and J ends lost 6 bases and 3 bases, in that order; junction bases with no gene match: 7. Stated time point: sample taken at primary tumor resection. Unsorted whole RNA of tumor, nontumor lung or frozen PBMC was sequenced. There were approximately 69 donors, all of them untreated patients with early-stage non-small cell lung cancer. Single TCR cDNA molecules each had their own unique molecular identifier. Using its own MiXCR run on the 5' RACE reads, TCRdb lists one record per CDR3 protein. Of 95,000 or so distinct CDR3 sequences listed, roughly 10% were seen once; the top ten hold 6% to 7.5%.

This specimen was PBMCs, taken at surgery. This TCR came from a male donor with early-stage non-small cell lung cancer. The gene calls are TRBV10-3 and TRBJ2-3; 15 bases line up with TRBD2. CDR3 amino acids: CAIRPGLAGGLTDTQYF. The DNA of the CDR3 is TGTGCCATCAGGCCGGGACTAGCGGGAGGCTTGACAGATACGCAGTATTTT.